This entry is about one TCR beta chain. 5'RACE primed at constant segments yielded TCR alpha and TCR beta cDNA libraries bearing sample barcodes and UMIs. TCRdb itself ran the 5' RACE reads through MiXCR, one entry per CDR3 protein. The sample holds about 310,000 distinct CDR3 sequences; roughly a fifth are singletons and the top ten take around 20%. The data belong to a study of T-cell memory formation after mild COVID-19. J was trimmed by 8 bases and V by 8 bases; bases with no gene match: 13. The CDR3 runs to 15 residues. Germline V gene lookup returns CDR1 MGHRA and CDR2 YSYEKL. The specimen was PBMCs or a T cell subset sorted from them (not recorded which). The sequence derives from a man in his late teens or twenties who had mild COVID-19 (a few samples of this study predate the infection). Cell type and time point are not known. V and J are TRBV4-1 and TRBJ1-2; 11 bases map to TRBD1. CDR3 residues: CASHGTGGLARGYTF. The CDR3, as DNA: TGCGCCAGCCACGGGACAGGGGGTTTGGCTCGAGGCTACACCTTC.